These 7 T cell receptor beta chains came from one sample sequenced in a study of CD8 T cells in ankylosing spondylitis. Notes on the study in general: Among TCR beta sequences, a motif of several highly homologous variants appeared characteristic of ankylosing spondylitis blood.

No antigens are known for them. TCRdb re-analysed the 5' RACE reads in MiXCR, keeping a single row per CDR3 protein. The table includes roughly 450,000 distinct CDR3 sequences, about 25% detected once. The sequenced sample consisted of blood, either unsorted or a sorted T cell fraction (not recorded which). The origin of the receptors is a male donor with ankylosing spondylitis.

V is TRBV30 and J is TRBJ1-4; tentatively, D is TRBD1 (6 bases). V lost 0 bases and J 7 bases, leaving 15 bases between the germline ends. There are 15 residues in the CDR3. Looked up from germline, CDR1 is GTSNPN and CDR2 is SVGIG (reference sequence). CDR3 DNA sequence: TGTGCCTGGAGTGTACGGGGGGGCTGGGGTGAAAAACTGTTTTTT. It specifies CAWSVRGGWGEKLFF.

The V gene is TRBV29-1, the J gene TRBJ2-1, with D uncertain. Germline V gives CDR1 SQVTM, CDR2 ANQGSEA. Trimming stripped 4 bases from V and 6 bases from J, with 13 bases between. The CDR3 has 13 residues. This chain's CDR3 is CSVGFRALNEQFF. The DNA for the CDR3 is TGCAGCGTTGGCTTTAGAGCCCTCAATGAGCAGTTCTTC.

CDR3 sequence: CASSEGVGGPYNEQFF. DNA of the CDR3: TGTGCCAGCAGTGAGGGGGTGGGAGGCCCCTACAATGAGCAGTTCTTC. The chain uses TRBV25-1 and TRBJ2-1; D perhaps matches TRBD2 (6 bases). Trimming shortened V by 3 bases and J by 2 bases, and 14 bases separated the two germline ends. This CDR3 has 16 residues. The germline V gene encodes CDR1 MGHDK and CDR2 SYGVNS.

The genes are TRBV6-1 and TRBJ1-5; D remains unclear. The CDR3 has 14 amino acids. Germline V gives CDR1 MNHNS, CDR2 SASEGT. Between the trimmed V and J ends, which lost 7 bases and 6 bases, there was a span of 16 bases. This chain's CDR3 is CASNDGNVGQPQHF. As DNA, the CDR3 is TGTGCCAGCAACGACGGGAATGTGGGTCAGCCCCAGCATTTT.

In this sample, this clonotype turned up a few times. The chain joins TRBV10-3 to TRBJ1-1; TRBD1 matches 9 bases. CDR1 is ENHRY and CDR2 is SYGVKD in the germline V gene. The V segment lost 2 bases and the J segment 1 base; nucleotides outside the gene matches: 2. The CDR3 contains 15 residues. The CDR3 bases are TGTGCCATCAGTGAGGGGGACAGGGAGAACACTGAAGCTTTCTTT. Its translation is CAISEGDRENTEAFF.

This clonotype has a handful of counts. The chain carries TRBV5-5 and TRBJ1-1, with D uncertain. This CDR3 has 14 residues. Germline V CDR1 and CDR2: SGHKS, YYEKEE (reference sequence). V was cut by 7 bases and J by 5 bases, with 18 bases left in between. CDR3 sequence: CASYGRSQGTEAFF. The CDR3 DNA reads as TGTGCCAGCTACGGACGGTCCCAAGGGACTGAAGCTTTCTTT.

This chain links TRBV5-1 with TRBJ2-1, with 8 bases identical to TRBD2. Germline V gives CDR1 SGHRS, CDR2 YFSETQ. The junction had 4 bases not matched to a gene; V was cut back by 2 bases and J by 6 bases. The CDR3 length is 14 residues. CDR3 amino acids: CASSFGTSANEQFF. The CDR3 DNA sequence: TGCGCCAGCAGCTTTGGGACTAGTGCCAATGAGCAGTTCTTC.